A single sample is the source of the 2 T cell receptor beta chains below, sequenced in a study of memory CD4+ T cells and cytomegalovirus serostatus. Single viable CD3+CD4+CD8-CD45RO+ cells were sorted as the memory CD4+ T cells. Assay used: immunoSEQ multiplex PCR; TCRdb lists only in-frame clones, some missing. The table includes 50,000 to 65,000 clones, about three quarters detected once. The sequencing sample was made of memory CD4+ T cells from blood. These TCRs come from an adult in good health and CMV-seropositive.

V gene TRBV30 combines with J gene TRBJ1-3, with D unclear. This CDR3 has 13 amino acids. Germline lookup yields CDR1 GTSNPN and CDR2 SVGIG (reference sequence). V dropped 0 bases and J dropped 0 bases, with 3 bases sitting between them. The CDR3 is CAWSVGSGNTIYF. The DNA of the CDR3 is TGTGCCTGGAGTGTGGGCTCTGGAAACACCATATATTTT.

The chain has TRBV6-1 and TRBJ2-1; perhaps D is TRBD1 or TRBD2 (5 bases each). Trimming shortened V by 4 bases and J by 13 bases, and 20 bases separated the two germline ends. CDR3 length equals 14 residues. Germline CDR1 reads MNHNS; CDR2 reads SASEGT. Here the CDR3 DNA reads TGTGCCAGCAGTGTAAGGGGCTCGGGGCAATACCAGTTCTTC. Its translation: CASSVRGSGQYQFF.